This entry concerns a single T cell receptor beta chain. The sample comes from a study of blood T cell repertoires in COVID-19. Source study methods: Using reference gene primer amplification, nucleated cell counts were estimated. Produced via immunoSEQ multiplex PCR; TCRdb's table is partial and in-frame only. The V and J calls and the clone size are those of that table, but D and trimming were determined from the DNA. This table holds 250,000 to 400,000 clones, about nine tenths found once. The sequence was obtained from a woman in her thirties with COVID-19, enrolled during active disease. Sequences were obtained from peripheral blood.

The DNA for the CDR3 is TGTGCCAGCAGCTTGAATTGGGCAGGGTATTCTGTAGGGGAGACCCAGTACTTC. The encoded protein is CASSLNWAGYSVGETQYF. The chain recombines TRBV5-6 with TRBJ2-5; D may be TRBD1 (5 bases). The V and J ends lost 1 base and 5 bases respectively, with 24 bases between them. This CDR3 region has 18 residues. Germline V gives CDR1 SGHDT, CDR2 YYEEEE.